This paragraph reports one T cell receptor (beta chain). Its target is unknown. The data were obtained in a study of cytotoxic CD8 clonotypes in ibrutinib-treated CLL. Study information: For this cohort, patients were some 12 relapsed/refractory and over 14 treatment-naive, while under 18 were IGHV unmutated. Partial responses numbered some 24 and complete responses 2; after a median about 68 months, about 14 stayed remitted and roughly twelve progressed. Findings of the study overall: Circulating CD8+ T-cell counts were tracked by baseline clonality, which exceeded that of age-matched healthy donors.

Only in-frame clones appear in the TCRdb table, and some are missing; sequencing was by immunoSEQ multiplex PCR. The repertoire consists of nearly 85,000 clones, with roughly 77% occurring once and the leading ten covering 4.8%. The sequence came from a human donor with chronic lymphocytic leukemia. The sample was PBMCs, taken after 12 months of ibrutinib treatment.

In DNA form, the CDR3 reads TGTGCCAGCAGGGACCTAGCGGAAAGGGGGCAGTTCTTC. Residues: CASRDLAERGQFF. The V gene is TRBV7-2, the J gene TRBJ2-1; 7 bases line up with TRBD2. J lost 12 bases, V lost 6 bases, and 11 bases had no gene match. The CDR3 extends over 13 amino acids. The germline CDR1 and CDR2 sequences are SGHTA and FQGNSA.